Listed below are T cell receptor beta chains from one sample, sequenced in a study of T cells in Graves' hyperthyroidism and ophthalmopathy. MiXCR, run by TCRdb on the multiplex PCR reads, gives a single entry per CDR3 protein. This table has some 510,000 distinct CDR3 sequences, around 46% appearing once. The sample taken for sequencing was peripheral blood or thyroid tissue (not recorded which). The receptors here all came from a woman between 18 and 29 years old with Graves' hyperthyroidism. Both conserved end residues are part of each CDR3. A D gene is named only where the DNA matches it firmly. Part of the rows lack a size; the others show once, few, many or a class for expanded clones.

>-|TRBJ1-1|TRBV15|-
CATSPQRGVNTEAFF
TGTGCCACCAGCCCGCAAAGGGGGGTGAACACTGAAGCTTTCTTT
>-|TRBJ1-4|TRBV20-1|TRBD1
CSAIMGQGSEKLFF
TGCAGTGCTATCATGGGACAGGGGTCTGAAAAACTGTTTTTT
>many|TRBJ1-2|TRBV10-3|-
CAISAPGYYGYTF
TGTGCCATCAGTGCCCCGGGCTACTATGGCTACACCTTC
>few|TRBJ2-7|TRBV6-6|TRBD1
CASRQGAYREQYF
TGTGCCAGCCGACAGGGCGCCTACCGCGAGCAGTACTTC
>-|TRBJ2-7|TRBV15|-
CATSRGPHEQYF
TGTGCCACCAGCAGAGGGCCGCACGAGCAGTACTTC
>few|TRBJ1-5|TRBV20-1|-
CSARRVATGGAQHF
TGCAGTGCTAGAAGGGTTGCGACTGGCGGGGCCCAGCATTTT
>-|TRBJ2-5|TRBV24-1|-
CATRGGLLLGETQYF
TGTGCCACCAGAGGGGGACTGCTACTTGGGGAGACCCAGTACTTC
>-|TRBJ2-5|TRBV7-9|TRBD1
CASSPQGQGETQYF
TGTGCCAGCAGCCCGCAGGGACAGGGGGAGACCCAGTACTTC
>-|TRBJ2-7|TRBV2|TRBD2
CASSVAGAHYEQYF
TGTGCCAGCAGCGTAGCGGGAGCGCACTACGAGCAGTACTTC
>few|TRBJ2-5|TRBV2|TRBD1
CASRKLDRHRETQYF
TGTGCCAGCAGGAAATTGGACAGGCATAGGGAGACCCAGTACTTC
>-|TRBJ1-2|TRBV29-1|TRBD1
CSAAGTGKAGYTF
TGCAGCGCAGCCGGGACAGGGAAGGCTGGCTACACCTTC
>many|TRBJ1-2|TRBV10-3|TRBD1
CAISDISGTGQGYTF
TGTGCCATCAGTGATATTTCCGGGACAGGGCAAGGCTACACCTTC
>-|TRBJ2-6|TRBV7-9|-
CASSLDGASSGANVLTF
TGTGCCAGCAGCTTAGATGGGGCAAGCTCTGGGGCCAACGTCCTGACTTTC
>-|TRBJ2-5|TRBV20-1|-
CSARKRLRETQYF
TGCAGTGCTAGAAAACGACTGCGAGAGACCCAGTACTTC
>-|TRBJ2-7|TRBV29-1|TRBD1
CSVEEDRGYEQYF
TGCAGCGTTGAAGAGGACAGGGGCTACGAGCAGTACTTC
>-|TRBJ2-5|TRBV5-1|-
CASSQGRARGRLETQYF
TGCGCCAGCAGCCAAGGGAGAGCTCGGGGGCGCCTGGAGACCCAGTACTTC
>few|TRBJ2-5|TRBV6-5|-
CASSYVQETQYF
TGTGCCAGCAGTTACGTGCAAGAGACCCAGTACTTC
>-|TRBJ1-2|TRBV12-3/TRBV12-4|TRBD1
CASSYQQGAYCHTF
TGTGCCAGCAGTTACCAACAGGGGGCTTATTGCCACACCTTC
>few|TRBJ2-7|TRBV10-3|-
CASSQDGSSYEQYF
TGTGCCAGCAGTCAAGACGGAAGCTCCTACGAGCAGTACTTC
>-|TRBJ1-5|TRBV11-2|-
CASSLGRTSGIQHF
TGTGCCAGCAGCTTAGGGCGGACTAGCGGGATCCAGCATTTT
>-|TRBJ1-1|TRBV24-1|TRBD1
CATSEGDRESVFF
TGTGCCACCAGTGAGGGGGACAGGGAATCGGTTTTCTTT
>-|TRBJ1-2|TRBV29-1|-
CSSVNGASNYGYTF
TGCAGCAGTGTCAACGGTGCATCCAACTATGGCTACACCTTC
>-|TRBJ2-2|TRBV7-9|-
CASSFQPNTGELFF
TGTGCCAGCAGCTTCCAACCGAACACCGGGGAGCTGTTTTTT
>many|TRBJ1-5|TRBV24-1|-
CATSAQGGGQPQHF
TGTGCCACCAGTGCCCAGGGAGGAGGTCAGCCCCAGCATTTT
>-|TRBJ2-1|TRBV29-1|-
CSVVQSSYNEQFF
TGCAGCGTTGTACAGAGCTCCTACAATGAGCAGTTCTTC
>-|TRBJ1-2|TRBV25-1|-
CASSARRGRSYGYTF
TGTGCCAGCAGTGCTAGGAGAGGGCGCAGCTATGGCTACACCTTC
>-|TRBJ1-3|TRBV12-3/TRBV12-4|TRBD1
CASSSPVQGRDTIYF
TGTGCCAGCAGTTCACCAGTACAGGGGAGGGACACCATATATTTT
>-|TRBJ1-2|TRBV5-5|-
CASTGRPGGYTF
TGTGCCAGCACCGGACGCCCAGGAGGCTACACCTTC
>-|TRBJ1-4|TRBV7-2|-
CASSLGRKLFF
TGTGCCAGCAGTCTTGGTAGGAAACTGTTTTTT
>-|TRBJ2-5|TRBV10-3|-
CAISDRSGQETQYF
TGTGCCATCAGTGATCGTTCCGGACAAGAGACCCAGTACTTC
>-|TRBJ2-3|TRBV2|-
CASSYVSTDTQYF
TGTGCCAGCAGTTATGTTAGCACAGATACGCAGTATTTT
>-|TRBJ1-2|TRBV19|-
CATSLRRDRDDYTF
TGTGCCACCTCTCTCCGACGGGACCGCGACGACTACACCTTC
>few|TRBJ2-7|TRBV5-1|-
CASSQGAGFYEQYF
TGCGCCAGCAGCCAAGGTGCGGGTTTCTACGAGCAGTACTTC
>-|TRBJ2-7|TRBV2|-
CASRDRSRGHEQYF
TGTGCCAGCAGAGATCGAAGCAGGGGCCACGAGCAGTACTTC
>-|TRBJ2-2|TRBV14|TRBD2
CASSRSSGSLSGELFF
TGTGCCAGCAGCCGATCTAGCGGGAGTCTAAGCGGGGAGCTGTTTTTT